This entry lists 17 T cell receptor beta chains sequenced from one sample in a study of T cell responses to AZD1222 COVID-19 vaccine. The assay was immunoSEQ multiplex PCR, and TCRdb's table has in-frame clones only and misses some. The table shows 95,000 to 110,000 clones, with about 93% occurring only once. The sequencing used peripheral blood, collected on day 0 of AZD1222 vaccination. The receptors were gathered from an adult in good health.

This sequence joins TRBV6-5 and TRBJ1-5; possible D gene TRBD1, 5 bases. The CDR3 consists of 15 residues. V lost 5 bases and J 0 bases, leaving 11 bases between the germline ends. CDR1 is MNHEY, CDR2 SVGAGI, per germline. The CDR3 loop reads CASSRGYYSNQPQHF. In nucleotides, the CDR3 is TGTGCCAGCAGTCGGGGGTATTATAGCAATCAGCCCCAGCATTTT.

This clone was picked up a small number of times. The chain employs TRBV6-1 and TRBJ1-4; a possible D gene is TRBD1 (5 bases). Germline V CDR1 and CDR2: MNHNS, SASEGT. The V gene lost 2 bases and the J gene lost 5 bases, with 12 bases spanning the gap. CDR3 size: 15 residues. The CDR3 DNA reads as TGTGCCAGCAGTGAACGGGACCGTCAGAATGAAAAACTGTTTTTT. Translated, it gives CASSERDRQNEKLFF.

This chain uses TRBV11-1 with TRBJ2-7, with D possibly called TRBD1 or TRBD2 (5 bases each). CDR1 SGHAT and CDR2 FQDESV come from the germline V gene (reference sequence). Trimming stripped 7 bases from V and 4 bases from J, with 11 bases between. There are 12 residues in the CDR3. The CDR3 sequence: CASMGPNYEQYF. CDR3 coding DNA: TGTGCCAGCATGGGACCGAATTACGAGCAGTACTTC.

The chain carries TRBV2 and TRBJ2-3, with TRBD1 matching 7 bases. The CDR3 contains 14 residues. V shed 6 bases, J shed 5 bases, and the junction held 8 bases outside the gene matches. Germline lookup yields CDR1 SNHLY and CDR2 FYNNEI. CDR3 loop: CASSAQGRRDTQYF. In DNA, the CDR3 is TGTGCCAGCAGCGCACAGGGGCGTAGAGATACGCAGTATTTT.

The rearrangement joins TRBV18 to TRBJ1-4, with 7 bases that match TRBD1. The ends lost 2 bases at V and 7 bases at J; junction bases unmatched: 1. Germline V gives CDR1 KGHSH, CDR2 LQKENI. The CDR3 totals 13 residues. Here the CDR3 reads CASSPNRGEKLFF. Here the CDR3 DNA reads TGTGCCAGCTCACCAAACAGGGGTGAAAAACTGTTTTTT.

For the CDR3, the DNA is TGCGCCAGCAGCCACCCCCGCGGGAATAGGTTTTTT. Translation: CASSHPRGNRFF. J is TRBJ1-4 and V is TRBV4-1; D unclear. CDR3 length: 12 amino acids. Germline CDR1 is MGHRA and CDR2 is YSYEKL. Trimming took 3 bases from V and 16 from J, leaving 15 bases between them.

The V and J genes are TRBV7-2 and TRBJ1-3, with D possibly TRBD1 on 5 matching bases. Germline V gene sequence: CDR1 SGHTA, CDR2 FQGNSA. V was pared by 4 bases and J by 5 bases, with 21 bases between. The CDR3 runs 17 residues. Here the CDR3 DNA reads TGTGCCAGCAGCTCGCCTAATCAGGGCCTACCCCGAAACACCATATATTTT. It yields the protein CASSSPNQGLPRNTIYF.

DNA of the CDR3: TGTGCCAGCAGCTTGGGCTCCCGTTCCGGAAACACCATATATTTT. Its translation: CASSLGSRSGNTIYF. The gene calls are TRBV13 and TRBJ1-3; D not certain. CDR1 and CDR2 (germline): PRHDT, FYEKMQ (reference sequence). The CDR3 spans 15 residues. Deletions cut 3 bases from V and 4 bases from J, with 13 bases between. The full variable domain, rest sourced from reference TRBV13 and TRBJ1-3, is AAGVIQSPRHLIKEKRETATLKCYPIPRHDTVYWYQQGPGQDPQFLISFYEKMQSDKGSIPDRFSAQQFSDYHSELNMSSLELGDSALYFCASSLGSRSGNTIYFGEGSWLTVV.

This clone showed up just once. This chain uses TRBV5-1 with TRBJ2-5, with 9 bases aligning to TRBD1. The CDR3 extends over 14 amino acids. Per germline, CDR1 SGHRS and CDR2 YFSETQ. V trimming: 2 bases; J trimming: 4 bases; junction bases outside the gene matches: 3. The CDR3 region has the DNA TGCGCCAGCAGCTTCGCGACAGGGGGAGAGACCCAGTACTTC. Its protein is CASSFATGGETQYF. The full variable domain, its missing parts supplied by reference TRBV5-1 and TRBJ2-5, is KAGVTQTPRYLIKTRGQQVTLSCSPISGHRSVSWYQQTPGQGLQFLFEYFSETQRNKGNFPGRFSGRQFSNSRSEMNVSTLELGDSALYLCASSFATGGETQYFGPGTRLLVL.

The DNA of the CDR3 is TGTGCCACCAGCAGAGAGGGCAGCCACTCTGGAAACACCATATATTTT. Translating it yields CATSREGSHSGNTIYF. The chain links TRBV15 to TRBJ1-3, with D uncertain. Germline assignment: CDR1 LNHNV and CDR2 YYDKDF (reference sequence). The CDR3 sequence is 16 residues long. Between the trimmed V and J ends, which lost 0 bases and 0 bases, there was a span of 9 bases.

The rearrangement joins TRBV2 to TRBJ1-1, with D perhaps matching TRBD1 (5 bases). This CDR3 is built from 15 residues. CDR1 SNHLY and CDR2 FYNNEI come from the germline V gene. Trimming stripped 5 bases from V and 5 bases from J, with 18 bases between. CDR3 sequence: CASSWMEGDTTEAFF. In nucleotides, the CDR3 is TGTGCCAGCAGTTGGATGGAAGGGGATACGACTGAAGCTTTCTTT.

V gene TRBV5-1 combines with J gene TRBJ2-7; TRBD1 is a possible D gene (7 bases). CDR1 is SGHRS, CDR2 YFSETQ, per germline. There are 16 residues in the CDR3. V was trimmed by 4 bases and J by 1 base, leaving 18 bases between them. Here the CDR3 reads CASSLADSGGSYEQYF. The CDR3 DNA reads TGCGCCAGCAGCCTTGCGGATTCAGGGGGGTCCTACGAGCAGTACTTC.

The J gene is TRBJ2-1, the V gene TRBV7-3; D possibly matches TRBD1 or TRBD2 (5 bases each). The CDR3 contains 15 residues. Germline V gene lookup returns CDR1 SGHTA and CDR2 FQGTGA. The germline V and J ends were trimmed by 4 bases and 10 bases, with 20 bases remaining between them. The CDR3 protein is CASSYIPGPSREQFF. The CDR3 DNA reads TGTGCCAGCAGCTACATACCGGGACCCTCCCGGGAGCAGTTCTTC.

The CDR3 sequence is CATSDPAGSAFF. CDR3 sequence (DNA): TGTGCCACCAGTGACCCCGCAGGGAGCGCTTTCTTT. V and J are TRBV24-1 and TRBJ1-1; D may be TRBD1 (5 bases). The CDR3 length is 12 residues. Germline CDR1 is KGHDR and CDR2 is SFDVKD. V gave up 4 bases and J gave up 11 bases, with 13 bases separating them.

The chain uses TRBV7-9 and TRBJ2-1; TRBD1 is a possible D gene (6 bases). Germline V gene data show CDR1 as SEHNR and CDR2 as FQNEAQ (reference sequence). The CDR3 spans 17 residues. V lost 5 bases, J lost 1 base, and 18 bases lay in between. CDR3 sequence reads: CASSPAGRGRSYNEQFF. The CDR3 bases are TGTGCCAGCAGCCCAGCAGGCAGGGGTAGATCCTACAATGAGCAGTTCTTC.

In this sample, this clone turned up once. V is TRBV28 and J is TRBJ1-2; D unresolved. This CDR3 contains 13 residues. V lost 6 bases to trimming and J lost 0 bases, with 8 bases between them. Germline V lookup: CDR1 MDHEN, CDR2 SYDVKM. CDR3 in DNA: TGTGCCAGCAGCACTTACGCTAACTATGGCTACACCTTC. Amino acids: CASSTYANYGYTF.

This sequence joins TRBV9 and TRBJ1-1; the D is unclear. Trimming pared 0 bases from V and 0 bases from J, leaving 3 bases between. Germline loops: CDR1 SGDLS, CDR2 YYNGEE. CDR3 length equals 13 residues. Written as DNA, the CDR3 is TGTGCCAGCAGCGTAGACTTGAACACTGAAGCTTTCTTT. It yields the protein CASSVDLNTEAFF.